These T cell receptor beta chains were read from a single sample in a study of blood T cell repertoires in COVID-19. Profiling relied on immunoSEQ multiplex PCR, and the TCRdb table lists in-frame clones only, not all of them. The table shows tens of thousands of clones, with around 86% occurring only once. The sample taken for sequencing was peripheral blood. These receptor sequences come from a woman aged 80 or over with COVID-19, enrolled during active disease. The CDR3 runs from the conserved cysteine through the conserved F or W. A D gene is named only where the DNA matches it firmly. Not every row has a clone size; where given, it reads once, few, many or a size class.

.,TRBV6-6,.,CASSRVLGGKSEYGYTF
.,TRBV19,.,CASSMRVVLLAANVLTF
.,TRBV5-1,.,CASYRDQGNEQFF
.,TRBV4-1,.,CASSQVGLGPRDEQYF
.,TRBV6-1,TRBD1,CASSEAKGALINQPQHF
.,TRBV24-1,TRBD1,CATSDWDLGTGKAKYQETQYF
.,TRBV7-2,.,CASTPQGQAPGTQYF
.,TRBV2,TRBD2,CASSEGRLAGDTGELFF
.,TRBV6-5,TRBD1,CASSYPPGQGDNEQFF
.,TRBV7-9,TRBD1,CASSLGGNSPLHF
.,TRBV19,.,CASTPRRGWSEAFF
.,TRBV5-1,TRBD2,CASSSIGLAGRHPTYEQYF
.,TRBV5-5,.,CASSPGTYEQYF
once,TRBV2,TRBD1,CASRRDRGNAEAFF
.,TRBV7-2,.,CASSPGVTQGNNGYTF
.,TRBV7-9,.,CASSHLGGQGETQYF
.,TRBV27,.,CASSLRESNQPQHF
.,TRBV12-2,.,CASRLKRGGPSGSQSTDTQYF
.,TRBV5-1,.,CASSLRTDSYNEQFF
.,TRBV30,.,CAYSTGGASNTIYF
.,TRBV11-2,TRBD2,CASSSSGSRYNEQFF
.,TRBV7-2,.,CASSLTSRSYNEQFF
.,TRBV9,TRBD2,CASSTSGGLYNEQFF
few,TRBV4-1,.,CASSQDGRGSGQYF
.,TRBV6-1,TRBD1,CASSDPGQGSYGYTF
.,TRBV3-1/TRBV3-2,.,CASSQWRSTDTQYF
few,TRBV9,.,CASSLERFSYNEQFF
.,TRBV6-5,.,CASSDSVGARGYTF
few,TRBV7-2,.,CASSLVAGSYEQYF
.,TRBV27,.,CASSLRFDRSTYGYTF
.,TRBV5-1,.,CASSLVPTELHF
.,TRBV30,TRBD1,CAWGDRGRTDTQYF
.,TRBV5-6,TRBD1,CASSLLTGVSGYTF
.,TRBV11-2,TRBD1,CASSPGQGAYEQYF
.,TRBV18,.,CASSPAGQINYGYTF
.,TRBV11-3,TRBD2,CASSSSSGLYNEQFF
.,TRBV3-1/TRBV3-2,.,CASRLGPGEAFF
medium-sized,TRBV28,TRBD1,CASRDRVSSYEQYF
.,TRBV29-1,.,CSFNREHNEKLFF
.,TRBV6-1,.,CASSEAPGALGYTF
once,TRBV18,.,CASSPGGAGKTQYF
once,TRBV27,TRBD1,CASSSSPPGQNYGYTF
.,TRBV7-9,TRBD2,CASSLRGGASTDTQYF
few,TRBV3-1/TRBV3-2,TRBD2,CASSQAPGLYYEQYF
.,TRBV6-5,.,CASSYSPQGRQPQHF
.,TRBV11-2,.,CASSPDSISYNEQFF
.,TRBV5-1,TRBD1,CASSLGQGNYGYTF
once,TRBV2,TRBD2,CASNQFTGGGNEQFF